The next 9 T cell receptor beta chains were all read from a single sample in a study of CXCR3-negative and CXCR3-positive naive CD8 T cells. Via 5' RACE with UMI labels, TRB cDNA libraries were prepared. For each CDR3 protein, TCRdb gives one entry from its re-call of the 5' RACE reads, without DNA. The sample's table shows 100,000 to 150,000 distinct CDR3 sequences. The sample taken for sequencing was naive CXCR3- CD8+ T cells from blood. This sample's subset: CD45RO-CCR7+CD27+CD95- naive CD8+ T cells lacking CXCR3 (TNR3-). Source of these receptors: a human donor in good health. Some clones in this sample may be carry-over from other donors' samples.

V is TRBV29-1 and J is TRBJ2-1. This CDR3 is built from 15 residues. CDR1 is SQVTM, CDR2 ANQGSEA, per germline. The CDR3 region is CSVESVHSSYNEQFF.

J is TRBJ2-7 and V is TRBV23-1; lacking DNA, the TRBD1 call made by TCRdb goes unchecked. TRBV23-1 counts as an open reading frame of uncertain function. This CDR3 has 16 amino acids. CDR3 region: CASSHSRQGASYEQYF.

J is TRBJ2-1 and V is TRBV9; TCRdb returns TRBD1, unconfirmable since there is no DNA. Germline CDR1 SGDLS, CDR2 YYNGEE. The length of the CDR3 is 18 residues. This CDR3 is CASSVPEDRASSYNEQFF.

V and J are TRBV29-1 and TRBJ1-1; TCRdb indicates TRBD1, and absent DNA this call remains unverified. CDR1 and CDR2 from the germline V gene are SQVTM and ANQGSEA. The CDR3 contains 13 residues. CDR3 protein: CSADGGWDTEAFF.

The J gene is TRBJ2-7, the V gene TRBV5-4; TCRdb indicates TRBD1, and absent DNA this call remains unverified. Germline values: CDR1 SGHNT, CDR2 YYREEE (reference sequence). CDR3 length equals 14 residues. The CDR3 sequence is CASAPPGRPYEQYF.

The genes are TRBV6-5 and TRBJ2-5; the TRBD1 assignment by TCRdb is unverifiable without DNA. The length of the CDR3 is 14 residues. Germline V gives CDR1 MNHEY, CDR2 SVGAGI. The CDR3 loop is CASSQNGGQETQYF.

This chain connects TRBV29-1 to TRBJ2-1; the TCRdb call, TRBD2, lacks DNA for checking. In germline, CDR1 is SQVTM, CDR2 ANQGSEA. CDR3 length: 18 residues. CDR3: CSVEDAGGHRSSYNEQFF.

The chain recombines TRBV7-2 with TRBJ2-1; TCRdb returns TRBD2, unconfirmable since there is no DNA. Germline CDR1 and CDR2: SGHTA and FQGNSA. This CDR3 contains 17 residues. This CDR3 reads CASSLGRLAENWGGEFF.

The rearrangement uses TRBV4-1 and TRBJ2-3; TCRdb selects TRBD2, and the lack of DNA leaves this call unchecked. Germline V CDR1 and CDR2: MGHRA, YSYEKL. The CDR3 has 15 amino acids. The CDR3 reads CASSQGGALGDTQYF.